This is a list of T cell receptor beta chains from one sample in a study of naive and memory T cell subsets. TCRdb re-analysed the UMI-ligation and nested PCR reads in MiXCR, keeping a single row per CDR3 protein. The data show over 110,000 distinct CDR3 sequences, roughly a fifth seen once. Sequenced sample: naive CD8+ T cells from blood. These TCRs come from a human donor in good health. Each CDR3 is given with its conserved first and last residue. The D gene is left open where the match is weak. Expanded clones get a size class; other rows say once, few or many, or leave the size out.

j_gene | d_gene | v_gene | abundance | CDR3aa | CDR3nt
TRBJ2-7 | TRBD2 | TRBV4-3 | NA | CASSPSAQTSGSLYEQYF | TGCGCCAGCAGCCCCAGTGCACAAACTAGCGGGAGTCTCTACGAGCAGTACTTC
TRBJ1-5 | NA | TRBV12-3/TRBV12-4 | NA | CASSLVGRRPQHF | TGTGCCAGCAGTTTAGTAGGACGTAGGCCCCAGCATTTT
TRBJ2-6 | TRBD2 | TRBV12-3/TRBV12-4 | NA | CASSFWLAGGPSGANVLTF | TGTGCCAGCAGTTTCTGGCTAGCGGGAGGTCCCTCTGGGGCCAACGTCCTGACTTTC
TRBJ1-6 | TRBD1 | TRBV27 | NA | CASTLTGSLSSPLHF | TGTGCCAGCACCCTGACAGGGAGTTTGAGTTCACCCCTCCACTTT
TRBJ2-1 | TRBD2 | TRBV20-1 | few | CSARSLAGGRSNEQFF | TGCAGTGCTAGATCCTTAGCGGGAGGGCGAAGCAATGAGCAGTTCTTC
TRBJ1-1 | NA | TRBV29-1 | many | CSVHENTEAFF | TGCAGCGTTCATGAGAACACTGAAGCTTTCTTT
TRBJ2-7 | TRBD2 | TRBV9 | NA | CASSPSGRTYEQYF | TGTGCCAGCAGCCCTAGCGGGAGAACTTACGAGCAGTACTTC
TRBJ2-6 | NA | TRBV5-6 | NA | CASSRGAAGANVLTF | TGTGCCAGCAGCCGGGGGGCTGCTGGGGCCAACGTCCTGACTTTC
TRBJ2-3 | TRBD1 | TRBV28 | NA | CASSYLDRSDTQYF | TGTGCCAGCAGTTACCTGGACAGGTCAGATACGCAGTATTTT
TRBJ2-7 | TRBD1 | TRBV4-3 | NA | CASSQDATGPSYEQYF | TGCGCCAGCAGCCAAGATGCGACAGGGCCCTCATACGAGCAGTACTTC
TRBJ2-1 | NA | TRBV20-1 | NA | CSARDRAGSFYEQFF | TGCAGTGCTAGAGATCGGGCCGGGAGTTTCTATGAGCAGTTCTTC
TRBJ1-1 | NA | TRBV29-1 | many | CSADEAFF | TGCAGCGCGGATGAAGCTTTCTTT
TRBJ2-7 | NA | TRBV2 | few | CASSPGWSYEQYF | TGTGCCAGCAGCCCAGGATGGTCCTACGAGCAGTACTTC
TRBJ2-1 | NA | TRBV5-5 | NA | CASIPGLYNEQFF | TGTGCCAGCATCCCGGGACTCTACAATGAGCAGTTCTTC
TRBJ2-1 | NA | TRBV7-8 | few | CASSLVFGDEQFF | TGTGCCAGCAGCTTAGTTTTTGGCGATGAGCAGTTCTTC
TRBJ2-2 | NA | TRBV4-1 | NA | CASSHIANTGELFF | TGCGCCAGCAGCCATATAGCGAACACCGGGGAGCTGTTTTTT
TRBJ2-7 | TRBD2 | TRBV10-3 | NA | CAISSGAGGYEQYF | TGTGCCATCAGCTCCGGAGCGGGAGGATACGAGCAGTACTTC
TRBJ2-3 | TRBD2 | TRBV7-9 | NA | CASSSSRTSAADTQYF | TGTGCCAGCAGCTCTTCCCGGACTAGCGCAGCAGATACGCAGTATTTT
TRBJ2-2 | NA | TRBV7-9 | few | CASSPPRPNTGELFF | TGTGCCAGCAGCCCCCCCCGACCGAACACCGGGGAGCTGTTTTTT
TRBJ1-1 | TRBD1 | TRBV5-1 | NA | CAGSDGTAANTEAFF | TGCGCCGGCAGCGATGGGACAGCTGCGAACACTGAAGCTTTCTTT
TRBJ1-5 | NA | TRBV7-9 | few | CASSFGEGARHF | NA
TRBJ1-2 | NA | TRBV20-1 | NA | CSASEMWGGYTF | TGCAGTGCTAGCGAGATGTGGGGAGGCTACACCTTC
TRBJ2-4 | TRBD1 | TRBV4-1 | few | CASTQGAGYIQYF | TGCGCCAGCACCCAGGGGGCTGGGTACATTCAGTACTTC
TRBJ2-7 | TRBD1 | TRBV25-1 | NA | CASGQAYEQYF | TGTGCCAGTGGACAGGCCTACGAGCAGTACTTC
TRBJ1-1 | NA | TRBV29-1 | NA | CSVPGWTEAFF | TGCAGCGTTCCTGGGTGGACTGAAGCTTTCTTT
TRBJ2-7 | TRBD2 | TRBV28 | many | CASSRPGLAGGSFSISSYEQYF | TGTGCCAGCAGCCGACCGGGACTAGCGGGAGGATCCTTCTCAATCAGCTCCTACGAGCAGTACTTC
TRBJ1-1 | NA | TRBV6-2/TRBV6-3 | NA | CASRLSGSTEAFF | TGTGCCAGCAGACTTTCAGGGAGTACTGAAGCTTTCTTT
TRBJ1-3 | NA | TRBV2 | NA | CASSEGARRGNTIYF | TGTGCCAGCAGTGAAGGTGCACGGCGGGGAAACACCATATATTTT
TRBJ2-7 | TRBD1 | TRBV9 | few | CASSPHLGQGTYEQYF | TGTGCCAGCAGCCCCCACCTGGGACAGGGCACCTACGAGCAGTACTTC
TRBJ1-2 | NA | TRBV14 | few | CASSQGVSSWYGYTF | TGTGCCAGCAGCCAAGGTGTGTCATCATGGTATGGCTACACCTTC
TRBJ2-6 | NA | TRBV2 | NA | CASRESPNVLTF | TGTGCCAGCAGGGAAAGTCCCAACGTCCTGACTTTC
TRBJ2-7 | TRBD2 | TRBV5-1 | NA | CASTPVAGNYEQYF | TGCGCCAGCACCCCCGTAGCGGGAAACTACGAGCAGTACTTC
TRBJ2-7 | TRBD2 | TRBV2 | few | CASRLKREWEQYF | TGTGCCAGCAGACTTAAGCGGGAGTGGGAGCAGTACTTC
TRBJ1-2 | NA | TRBV25-1 | NA | CASSEFFWASGNEIHGYTF | TGTGCCAGCAGTGAATTTTTTTGGGCGTCAGGGAACGAAATTCATGGCTACACCTTC
TRBJ1-5 | NA | TRBV12-3/TRBV12-4 | NA | CASSFRGGRDNQPQHF | TGTGCCAGCAGTTTTCGGGGAGGTCGGGACAATCAGCCCCAGCATTTT
TRBJ2-7 | NA | TRBV28 | NA | CASSLIASSYEQYF | TGTGCCAGCAGTTTGATAGCAAGCTCCTACGAGCAGTACTTC
TRBJ2-2 | TRBD2 | TRBV6-2/TRBV6-3 | few | CASSYSLAETGELFF | TGTGCCAGCAGTTATTCCCTAGCGGAAACCGGGGAGCTGTTTTTT
TRBJ1-1 | NA | TRBV6-5 | NA | CASSLLEGAHTEAFF | TGTGCCAGCAGTTTGCTGGAAGGAGCTCACACTGAAGCTTTCTTT
TRBJ1-5 | NA | TRBV3-1 | NA | CASSQGGAFRVRGNQPQHF | TGTGCCAGCAGCCAAGGCGGAGCGTTCAGGGTACGGGGCAATCAGCCCCAGCATTTT
TRBJ2-7 | NA | TRBV6-6 | once | CASSYSSTGWIAGQPYEQYF | TGTGCCAGCAGTTACTCATCCACAGGGTGGATCGCTGGGCAGCCCTACGAGCAGTACTTC
TRBJ1-5 | NA | TRBV19 | NA | CASSIGGNQPQHF | TGTGCCAGTAGTATCGGGGGAAATCAGCCCCAGCATTTT
TRBJ1-1 | NA | TRBV29-1 | NA | CSATLYMNTEAFF | TGCAGCGCCACGCTATACATGAACACTGAAGCTTTCTTT
TRBJ2-5 | NA | TRBV29-1 | NA | CSVDGDLGTQYF | TGCAGCGTGGACGGGGACCTGGGGACCCAGTACTTC
TRBJ2-7 | TRBD1 | TRBV6-5 | few | CASSAGTGGDEQYF | TGTGCCAGCAGCGCCGGGACAGGGGGCGACGAGCAGTACTTC
TRBJ2-2 | NA | TRBV20-1 | few | CSANEYNGELFF | TGCAGTGCCAACGAATATAACGGGGAACTGTTTTTT
TRBJ1-1 | NA | TRBV6-2/TRBV6-3 | few | CASSRGITEAFF | TGTGCCAGCAGTCGGGGGATCACTGAAGCTTTCTTT